A single sample is the source of the 30 T cell receptor beta chains below, sequenced in a study of T-cell memory formation after mild COVID-19. TCRdb ran MiXCR on the 5' RACE reads and lists one entry per CDR3 protein. The table records 140,000 to 150,000 distinct CDR3 sequences, roughly 6.3% of them present only once. Material: PBMCs or a T cell subset sorted from them (not recorded which). These receptors were collected from an adult woman who had mild COVID-19 (a few samples of this study predate the infection). Cell type and time point are not known.

V gene TRBV6-5 combines with J gene TRBJ1-2; 10 bases fit TRBD1. J was trimmed by 6 bases and V by 3 bases; bases with no gene match: 13. The germline gives CDR1 MNHEY, CDR2 SVGAGI. The CDR3 length is 17 residues. The CDR3: CASSYGSGTGELDGYTF. For the CDR3, the DNA is TGTGCCAGCAGTTATGGCTCCGGGACAGGGGAACTAGATGGCTACACCTTC.

This clonotype has more than one count but fewer than ten. The rearrangement uses TRBV12-3 or TRBV12-4 and TRBJ1-2; unclear D gene. V lost 4 bases and J lost 8, with 11 bases in between. CDR3 length: 12 amino acids. CDR3 in DNA: TGTGCCAGCAGTTCACGAGCGGGGGGCTACACCTTC. It encodes CASSSRAGGYTF.

The chain employs TRBV5-1 and TRBJ2-5; no definite D call. The CDR3 consists of 14 residues. V gave up 0 bases and J gave up 0 bases, with 6 bases separating them. Germline values: CDR1 SGHRS, CDR2 YFSETQ. The CDR3 sequence is CASSLVGNQETQYF. The CDR3 DNA reads TGCGCCAGCAGCTTGGTGGGGAACCAAGAGACCCAGTACTTC.

This clonotype was recorded at least ten times. V and J are TRBV5-1 and TRBJ2-1; 10 bases map to TRBD2. Germline trimming cut 4 bases from V and 4 bases from J; bases unmatched to any gene: 2. The CDR3 has 14 amino acids. Germline V gene lookup returns CDR1 SGHRS and CDR2 YFSETQ. CDR3 nucleotide sequence: TGCGCCAGCAGCAGCGGGGGGGCATACAATGAGCAGTTCTTC. Amino acid sequence: CASSSGGAYNEQFF.

This clonotype was seen a handful of times. The J gene is TRBJ2-5, the V gene TRBV6-5; 9 bases map to TRBD1. The germline V gene encodes CDR1 MNHEY and CDR2 SVGAGI. The CDR3 has 15 residues. Unmatched junction bases numbered 8, after V lost 3 bases and J lost 6 bases. The CDR3 region is CASSYGTGFIQTQYF. The CDR3 coding sequence is TGTGCCAGCAGTTATGGGACAGGGTTTATTCAGACCCAGTACTTC.

This clonotype has ten or more counts. The chain carries TRBV7-9 and TRBJ1-1; a weak D match, TRBD1 (6 bases). V was cut by 1 base and J by 0 bases, with 18 bases left in between. Looked up from germline, CDR1 is SEHNR and CDR2 is FQNEAQ (reference sequence). The CDR3 covers 18 residues. The CDR3 loop reads CASSLGSLSGEMNTEAFF. The CDR3 DNA reads as TGTGCCAGCAGCTTAGGTTCGTTGTCAGGGGAAATGAACACTGAAGCTTTCTTT.

The rearrangement joins TRBV9 to TRBJ2-7; the match to TRBD1 covers 8 bases. The length of the CDR3 is 16 residues. Per the germline V gene, CDR1 is SGDLS and CDR2 is YYNGEE. The trim removed 3 bases at V and 2 bases at J, leaving 10 bases unmatched. The CDR3 DNA follows: TGTGCCAGCAGCGCCCCCGGGGACAGGCCCACCTACGAGCAGTACTTC. Residues: CASSAPGDRPTYEQYF. The full variable domain, with the rest looked up from reference TRBV9 and TRBJ2-7, is DSGVTQTPKHLITATGQRVTLRCSPRSGDLSVYWYQQSLDQGLQFLIQYYNGEERAKGNILERFSAQQFPDLHSELNLSSLELGDSALYFCASSAPGDRPTYEQYFGPGTRLTVT.

At least ten counts were recorded for this clonotype. V is TRBV7-2 and J is TRBJ1-2; D gene ambiguous. V dropped 1 base and J dropped 8 bases, with 11 bases sitting between them. The CDR3 is 13 amino acids. Germline CDR1 SGHTA, CDR2 FQGNSA. This chain's CDR3 is CASSLGWEDGYTF. CDR3 DNA: TGTGCCAGCAGCTTAGGGTGGGAAGACGGCTACACCTTC.

The genes are TRBV29-1 and TRBJ1-1; the D is unclear. This CDR3 has 10 residues. V dropped 7 bases and J dropped 4 bases, with 7 bases sitting between them. Germline CDR1 reads SQVTM; CDR2 reads ANQGSEA. The CDR3 DNA is TGCAGCGCGGTGGGCACTGAAGCTTTCTTT. Translating gives CSAVGTEAFF.

This clonotype was seen repeatedly, ten times or more. The V and J genes are TRBV10-3 and TRBJ2-3; 11 positions match TRBD1. V lost 4 bases to trimming and J lost 3 bases; unmatched junction nucleotides: 3. In germline, CDR1 is ENHRY, CDR2 SYGVKD. This CDR3 has 15 residues. CDR3: CAISAGQGATDTQYF. DNA for the CDR3: TGTGCCATCAGTGCCGGACAGGGGGCTACAGATACGCAGTATTTT.

The rearrangement uses TRBV5-4 and TRBJ2-2; 14 bases align to TRBD2. This CDR3 is built from 18 residues. Germline lookup yields CDR1 SGHNT and CDR2 YYREEE (reference sequence). With V trimmed by 5 bases and J by 1 base, 7 bases remained unmatched. For the CDR3, the DNA is TGTGCCAGCAGTCCCGGACTAGCGGGGGGCGGGAACACCGGGGAGCTGTTTTTT. Its translation: CASSPGLAGGGNTGELFF.

V usage is TRBV20-1 and J usage is TRBJ2-3; D is ambiguous. Germline V gives CDR1 DFQATT, CDR2 SNEGSKA (reference sequence). The CDR3 contains 12 residues. V shed 6 bases and J shed 4 bases, with 11 bases lying between them. CDR3 amino acids: CSALASSDTQYF. As DNA, the CDR3 is TGCAGTGCCTTAGCTTCTTCAGATACGCAGTATTTT.

This clonotype appeared a few times. The chain uses TRBV6-1 and TRBJ1-1; TRBD1 agrees at 7 bases. The CDR3 has 17 amino acids. Germline V gene data show CDR1 as MNHNS and CDR2 as SASEGT. V lost 4 bases to trimming and J lost 7 bases; unmatched junction nucleotides: 18. CDR3 nucleotide sequence: TGTGCCAGCAGTGCCTACTCAGGACAGGACTACAGGTTTGAAGCTTTCTTT. This sequence encodes CASSAYSGQDYRFEAFF.

The chain couples TRBV5-1 to TRBJ2-3; TRBD2 matches at 9 bases. This CDR3 region has 16 residues. CDR1 is SGHRS, CDR2 YFSETQ, per germline. Germline trimming cut 4 bases from V and 1 base from J; bases unmatched to any gene: 7. CDR3 residues: CASSRLAVGGTDTQYF. The CDR3 DNA reads TGCGCCAGCAGCCGACTAGCGGTAGGCGGCACAGATACGCAGTATTTT. The entire variable domain, with the rest obtained from reference TRBV5-1 and TRBJ2-3, is as follows: KAGVTQTPRYLIKTRGQQVTLSCSPISGHRSVSWYQQTPGQGLQFLFEYFSETQRNKGNFPGRFSGRQFSNSRSEMNVSTLELGDSALYLCASSRLAVGGTDTQYFGPGTRLTVL.

In DNA, the CDR3 is TGTGCCAGCAGCCCCCCGCTCCGACTAGCGGGGTACAATGAGCAGTTCTTC. Its translation is CASSPPLRLAGYNEQFF. The rearrangement joins TRBV11-3 to TRBJ2-1, with 11 bases aligning to TRBD2. This CDR3 is built from 17 residues. V was clipped by 5 bases and J by 4 bases; unmatched bases: 10. Per germline, CDR1 SGHNT and CDR2 YENEEA.

The chain is built from TRBV6-1 and TRBJ2-1; TRBD1 might be the D (6 bases). Germline CDR1 MNHNS, CDR2 SASEGT. The CDR3 runs to 13 residues. V was pared by 2 bases and J by 7 bases, with 9 bases between. The CDR3 DNA follows: TGTGCCAGCAGTGAACCACAGGGAAATGAGCAGTTCTTC. Translating it yields CASSEPQGNEQFF.

With regard to this clonotype: A much larger clone sits a single nucleotide away, making a read error possible. CDR3 in amino acids: CASSWQGQGTYEQYF. The CDR3 DNA reads TGCGCCAGCAGCTGGCAGGGACAGGGGACCTACGAGCAGTACTTC. The chain employs TRBV4-1 and TRBJ2-7; 10 bases agree with TRBD1. Per germline, CDR1 MGHRA and CDR2 YSYEKL. The CDR3 runs 15 residues. J was trimmed by 2 bases and V by 5 bases; bases with no gene match: 6.

The V gene is TRBV29-1, the J gene TRBJ1-1, with a weak D call TRBD1 (5 bases). The CDR3 spans 13 residues. Germline V gene data show CDR1 as SQVTM and CDR2 as ANQGSEA. Trimming removed 1 base at V and 5 bases at J, with 11 bases between. The chain's CDR3 is CSVEGQGYTEAFF. In DNA, the CDR3 is TGCAGCGTTGAAGGGCAGGGATATACTGAAGCTTTCTTT.

This clonotype was counted ten times or more. V and J are TRBV7-9 and TRBJ1-5; D gene unclear. Per germline, CDR1 SEHNR and CDR2 FQNEAQ (reference sequence). The V gene lost 5 bases and the J gene lost 2 bases, with 7 bases spanning the gap. The CDR3 consists of 13 residues. This CDR3 is CASSPWGNQPQHF. The CDR3 DNA follows: TGTGCCAGCAGCCCTTGGGGCAATCAGCCCCAGCATTTT. The whole variable domain, filled in from reference TRBV7-9 and TRBJ1-5, reads DTGVSQNPRHKITKRGQNVTFRCDPISEHNRLYWYRQTLGQGPEFLTYFQNEAQLEKSRLLSDRFSAERPKGSFSTLEIQRTEQGDSAMYLCASSPWGNQPQHFGDGTRLSIL.

This clonotype came up many times. The rearrangement uses TRBV5-1 and TRBJ1-2, with 7 positions matching TRBD1. V was pared by 3 bases and J by 4 bases, with 6 bases of the junction left unmatched. Germline CDR1 is SGHRS and CDR2 is YFSETQ. The CDR3 has 14 residues. The CDR3 bases are TGCGCCAGCAGCTCTGGGACAGCAATCTATGGCTACACCTTC. This sequence encodes CASSSGTAIYGYTF.

This chain joins TRBV29-1 and TRBJ1-1, with TRBD1 matching 7 bases. The junction had 13 bases not matched to a gene; V was cut back by 8 bases and J by 1 base. CDR1 and CDR2 (germline): SQVTM, ANQGSEA. This CDR3 comprises 15 residues. The CDR3: CSCRQGRRGNTEAFF. The CDR3, as DNA: TGCAGCTGTCGACAGGGACGAAGGGGGAACACTGAAGCTTTCTTT. The full variable domain, in which reference TRBV29-1 and TRBJ1-1 provide the parts outside the CDR3, is SAVISQKPSRDICQRGTSLTIQCQVDSQVTMMFWYRQQPGQSLTLIATANQGSEATYESGFVIDKFPISRPNLTFSTLTVSNMSPEDSSIYLCSCRQGRRGNTEAFFGQGTRLTVV.

This clonotype was recorded at least ten times. This sequence joins TRBV7-8 and TRBJ2-4, with D uncertain. V lost 5 bases and J 1 base, leaving 15 bases between the germline ends. CDR3 length: 16 residues. Per germline, CDR1 SGHVS and CDR2 FQNEAQ. CDR3 in DNA: TGTGCCAGCAGCCTTGGACCGCCGGCGGCCAAAAACATTCAGTACTTC. It is translated as CASSLGPPAAKNIQYF.

This clonotype was detected ten times or more. The V and J genes are TRBV6-5 and TRBJ1-6; unclear D gene. The CDR3 is 16 residues long. V was pared by 0 bases and J by 9 bases, with 15 bases between. Germline CDR1 reads MNHEY; CDR2 reads SVGAGI. DNA for the CDR3: TGTGCCAGCAGTTACTCGATTGAGGCTCGGGGTTCACCCCTCCACTTT. It yields the protein CASSYSIEARGSPLHF.

This clonotype was observed many times. The J gene is TRBJ1-1, the V gene TRBV5-1; D uncertain. Germline CDR1 reads SGHRS; CDR2 reads YFSETQ. The CDR3 has 14 amino acids. Trimming stripped 1 base from V and 0 bases from J, with 7 bases between. CDR3 sequence (DNA): TGCGCCAGCAGCTTGACTCAGGTGAACACTGAAGCTTTCTTT. Its protein product is CASSLTQVNTEAFF.

This clonotype was seen many times. A read error may account for a junction end that differs from germline. This sequence joins TRBV7-2 and TRBJ2-3, with D possibly matching TRBD2 (6 bases). CDR1 SGHTA and CDR2 FQGNSA come from the germline V gene. The CDR3 consists of 13 residues. DNA of the CDR3: TGTGCCAGCAGCCTAGCCGGGGGAGATACGCAGTATTTT. Translated, it gives CASSLAGGDTQYF. The full variable domain, rest sourced from reference TRBV7-2 and TRBJ2-3, is GAGVSQSPSNKVTEKGKDVELRCDPISGHTALYWYRQSLGQGLEFLIYFQGNSAPDKSGLPSDRFSAERTGGSVSTLTIQRTQQEDSAVYLCASSLAGGDTQYFGPGTRLTVL.

This clonotype was counted a few times. V usage is TRBV11-1 and J usage is TRBJ2-7, with TRBD2 matching 7 bases. The CDR3 runs to 14 residues. Germline V gives CDR1 SGHAT, CDR2 FQDESV (reference sequence). With V trimmed by 2 bases and J by 3 bases, 4 bases remained unmatched. CDR3 region: CASSLTSENYEQYF. DNA of the CDR3: TGTGCCAGCAGCTTAACTAGCGAGAACTACGAGCAGTACTTC.

V usage is TRBV15 and J usage is TRBJ1-2; 10 bases are a match to TRBD1. CDR1 LNHNV and CDR2 YYDKDF come from the germline V gene (reference sequence). The CDR3 contains 14 residues. V lost 4 bases to trimming and J lost 5 bases; unmatched junction nucleotides: 4. CDR3 amino acids: CATSKGQGFYGYTF. CDR3 DNA sequence: TGTGCCACCAGCAAGGGACAGGGGTTTTATGGCTACACCTTC.

V and J are TRBV12-3 or TRBV12-4 and TRBJ1-1; the D gene is possibly TRBD1 (6 bases). Trimming removed 4 bases from V and 4 bases from J, with 13 bases in between. This CDR3 spans 14 amino acids. CDR3 loop: CASSSLGAGTEAFF. CDR3 DNA: TGTGCCAGCAGTTCACTGGGGGCGGGCACTGAAGCTTTCTTT.

The genes are TRBV20-1 and TRBJ2-7, with D maybe TRBD2 (6 bases). This CDR3 is built from 14 residues. CDR1 and CDR2 (germline): DFQATT, SNEGSKA (reference sequence). With 3 bases removed from V and 2 bases from J, the gap between germline ends came to 14 bases. The CDR3 sequence: CSASVGSGTYEQYF. The CDR3 nucleotides are TGCAGTGCTAGCGTCGGTAGCGGAACCTACGAGCAGTACTTC.

This clonotype was detected ten times or more. J is TRBJ1-1 and V is TRBV5-5; a weak D match, TRBD1 (5 bases). V shed 3 bases and J shed 1 base, with 13 bases lying between them. CDR3 length: 15 amino acids. Per germline, CDR1 SGHKS and CDR2 YYEKEE (reference sequence). Written as DNA, the CDR3 is TGTGCCAGCAGCTACTATGGAAGGGGGAACACTGAAGCTTTCTTT. It specifies CASSYYGRGNTEAFF.